This T cell receptor beta chain was identified in a study of blood T cells in healthy people across ages. The study's findings and limits: Donors of long life had a larger count of naive CD4+ cells and greater diversity than aged donors. It was held that the diversity estimates obtained from one million T cells were underestimates.

Sample-barcoded 5' priming and a J-beta primer mix drove a second PCR of about 6 to 12 cycles. TCRdb re-derived calls from the 5' RACE reads in MiXCR, one entry per CDR3 protein. The sample shows over 700,000 distinct CDR3 sequences, about 53% of them seen only once. Each individual donor underwent a draw of approximately 9.6 milliliters of peripheral blood. Note on this clonotype: Its antigen is as yet unknown.

Germline CDR1 reads DFQATT; CDR2 reads SNEGSKA (reference sequence). The CDR3 covers 14 residues. Between the trimmed V and J ends, which lost 4 bases and 0 bases, there was a span of 11 bases. The receptor was derived from a man at least 80 years old in good health. The rearrangement uses TRBV20-1 and TRBJ2-3; D remains ambiguous. Input material: blood. In DNA form, the CDR3 reads TGCAGTGCTATGGTGGTCGCTAGCACAGATACGCAGTATTTT. Its protein product is CSAMVVASTDTQYF.